This entry is about one T cell receptor beta chain. The antigen is unknown. The data are from a study of cytomegalovirus exposure and HLA in healthy donors. For the study at large: The study's early data release held about 85 million unique TCRs from HLA-typed donors.

The CDR3 has 15 amino acids. Germline CDR1 and CDR2: SGHNT and YYREEE (reference sequence). Deletions cut 1 base from V and 1 base from J, with 6 bases between. 60 Vbeta and 13 Jbeta primers were used in PCR. Sequencing was performed with immunoSEQ multiplex PCR; in TCRdb, only in-frame clones are kept and a portion is missing. This sample carries some 190,000 clones, over 60% of them seen once, and the ten largest clones take 4% to 5%. General study results and limits: A later look showed TCR association rates differing by HLA locus, highest for DRB1 and lowest for HLA-C. Clonal expansion, a later analysis showed, was greater in HLA-associated TCR beta chains than in equally common others. Later analysis showed most CMV-associated TCR beta chains appearing HLA-restricted.

Sequenced input: PBMCs. The TCR sequence derives from a man aged 25-45 years in good health and CMV-seropositive. The rearrangement uses TRBV5-4 and TRBJ2-6; D perhaps matches TRBD2 (5 bases). For the CDR3, the DNA is TGTGCCAGCAGCTTGAGAGGGTCTGGGGCCAACGTCCTGACTTTC. It codes for CASSLRGSGANVLTF.